This T cell receptor (beta chain) was captured in a study of T cells in Graves' hyperthyroidism and ophthalmopathy. Study conclusions and caveats: Ophthalmopathy and stable hyperthyroidism were separated by a 13 V-J model. Blood held most thyroid clonotypes expanded above 0.001 frequency.

CDR1 GTSNPN and CDR2 SVGIG come from the germline V gene (reference sequence). The CDR3 has 16 amino acids. TCR beta CDR3 regions were amplified from RNA transcripts. Researchers ran a first-round RT-PCR on the TCR CDR3 using the HTBI primer set. From the multiplex PCR reads, TCRdb called clonotypes with MiXCR, one entry per CDR3 protein. The sample holds hundreds of thousands of distinct CDR3 sequences, roughly 15% seen once. These patients, aged 18 to 65, had recently diagnosed hyperthyroidism lasting under 2 months. Each diagnosis was grounded in clinical symptoms, serum thyroxine and TRAb, thyroid ultrasound, and orbital computed tomography. Turning to this clonotype: Its specificity is unknown. Given a much more abundant clone one base away, this may be a read error.

This TCR derives from a woman aged 40 to 50 with Graves' hyperthyroidism. Sequences were obtained from blood. The chain joins TRBV30 to TRBJ2-2, with D possibly matching TRBD2 (5 bases). CDR3 nucleotide sequence: TGTGCCTGGAGTGTAACCCCCCCCCTAGTCGCCGGGGAGCTGTCTTTT. It translates to CAWSVTPPLVAGELSF.